The clone carrying this TCR beta chain was recorded at least ten times. This record belongs to a study of T-cell reconstitution after alpha-beta-depleted transplantation in children. Unique molecular identifiers were incorporated into the prepared TCRbeta library. TCRdb independently ran MiXCR on the PCR reads; one entry per CDR3 protein. The sample includes approximately 400,000 distinct CDR3 sequences, about 11% of them seen just once. This CDR3 spans 14 amino acids. V was pared by 4 bases and J by 6 bases, with 13 bases between. CDR1 and CDR2 (germline): SGHVS, FQNEAQ. V and J are TRBV7-8 and TRBJ1-5, with D maybe TRBD1 (5 bases). Source: PBMCs from the stem cell graft donor, taken from the stem cell graft. The sequence derives from a human donor who donated a stem cell graft to a child with acute myeloid leukemia. The chain's CDR3 is CASSSDQGAQPQHF. The CDR3 DNA sequence: TGTGCCAGCAGCTCAGACCAAGGGGCTCAGCCCCAGCATTTT.